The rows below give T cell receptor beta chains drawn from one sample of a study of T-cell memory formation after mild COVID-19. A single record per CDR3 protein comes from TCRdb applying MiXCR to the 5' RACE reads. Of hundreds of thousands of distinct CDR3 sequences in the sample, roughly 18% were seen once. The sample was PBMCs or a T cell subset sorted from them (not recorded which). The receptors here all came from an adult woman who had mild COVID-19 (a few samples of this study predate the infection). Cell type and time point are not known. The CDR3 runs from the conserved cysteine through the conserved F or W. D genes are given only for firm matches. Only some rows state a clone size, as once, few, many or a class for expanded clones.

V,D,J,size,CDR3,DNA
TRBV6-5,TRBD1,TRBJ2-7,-,CASSYWNRDRGSYEQYF,TGTGCCAGCAGTTACTGGAACCGGGACAGGGGCTCCTACGAGCAGTACTTC
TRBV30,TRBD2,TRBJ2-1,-,CAWSVGGGASYNEQFF,TGTGCCTGGAGTGTGGGCGGGGGGGCGTCCTACAATGAGCAGTTCTTC
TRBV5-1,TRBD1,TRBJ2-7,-,CASSMLTGGTQYF,TGCGCCAGCAGCATGCTGACAGGGGGCACACAGTACTTC
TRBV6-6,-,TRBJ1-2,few,CASVVLPGSRWGYTF,TGTGCCAGCGTCGTCCTTCCTGGGTCACGATGGGGCTACACCTTC
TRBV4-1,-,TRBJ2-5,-,CASSQDMETQYF,TGCGCCAGCAGCCAAGATATGGAGACCCAGTACTTC
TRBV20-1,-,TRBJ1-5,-,CSARASPGLNQPQHF,TGCAGTGCTAGAGCTAGCCCAGGCCTTAATCAGCCCCAGCATTTT
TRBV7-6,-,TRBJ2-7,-,CASSLKAAYEQYF,TGTGCCAGCAGCTTAAAGGCGGCCTACGAGCAGTACTTC
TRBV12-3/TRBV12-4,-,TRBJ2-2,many,CASSPHQQAGELFF,TGTGCCAGCAGTCCCCACCAGCAGGCCGGGGAGCTGTTTTTT
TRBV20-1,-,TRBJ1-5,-,CSASWNSNQPQHF,TGCAGTGCTAGCTGGAATAGCAATCAGCCCCAGCATTTT
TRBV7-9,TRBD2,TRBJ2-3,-,CASSFLAGESTDTQYF,TGTGCCAGCAGCTTCCTAGCGGGGGAGAGCACAGATACGCAGTATTTT
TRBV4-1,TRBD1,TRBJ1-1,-,CASSHQTGGAAEAFF,TGCGCCAGCAGCCACCAAACAGGGGGCGCAGCTGAAGCTTTCTTT
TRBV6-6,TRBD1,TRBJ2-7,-,CASRATGSGEQYF,TGTGCCAGCAGGGCGACAGGGTCAGGCGAGCAGTACTTC
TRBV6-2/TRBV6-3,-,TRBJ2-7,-,CASTPRVAASYEQYF,TGTGCCAGCACTCCTCGTGTGGCAGCCTCCTACGAGCAGTACTTC
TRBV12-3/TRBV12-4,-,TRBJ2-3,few,CASRLTGLGTDTQYF,TGTGCCAGCAGACTTACAGGGTTGGGCACAGATACGCAGTATTTT
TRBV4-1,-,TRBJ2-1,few,CASSQPRAGRYEQFF,TGCGCCAGCAGCCAACCCCGGGCAGGGAGGTATGAGCAGTTCTTC
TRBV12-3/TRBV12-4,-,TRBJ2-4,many,CASSLTGIAKNIQYF,TGTGCCAGCAGTTTAACTGGAATAGCCAAAAACATTCAGTACTTC
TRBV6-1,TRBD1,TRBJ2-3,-,CATGQGVRPQYF,TGTGCCACTGGACAGGGGGTGAGGCCGCAGTATTTT
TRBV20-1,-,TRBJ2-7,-,CSASGGERSSSYEQYF,TGCAGTGCTAGCGGTGGGGAGCGCTCTAGCTCCTACGAGCAGTACTTC
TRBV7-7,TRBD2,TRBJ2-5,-,CASHERDPGEGQETQYF,TGTGCTAGCCACGAGCGGGACCCTGGGGAGGGTCAAGAGACCCAGTACTTC
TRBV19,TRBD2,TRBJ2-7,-,CASSIGGLAGDTYEQYF,TGTGCCAGTAGTATAGGGGGACTAGCGGGAGACACCTACGAGCAGTACTTC
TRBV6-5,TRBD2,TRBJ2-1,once,CASSYNLAGGPDEQFF,TGTGCCAGCAGTTACAACTTAGCGGGAGGGCCCGATGAGCAGTTCTTC
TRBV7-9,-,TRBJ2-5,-,CASSLDLWETQYF,TGTGCCAGCAGCTTAGATCTGTGGGAGACCCAGTACTTC
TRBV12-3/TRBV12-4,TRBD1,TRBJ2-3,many,CASSGDRGFTDTQYF,TGTGCCAGCAGTGGGGACAGGGGCTTCACAGATACGCAGTATTTT
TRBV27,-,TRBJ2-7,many,CASSIHLVTAYEQYF,TGTGCCAGCAGCATTCATTTGGTAACGGCCTACGAGCAGTACTTC
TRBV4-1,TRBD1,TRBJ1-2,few,CASRLTGGLFYGYTF,TGCGCCAGCAGACTGACAGGGGGGCTTTTCTATGGCTACACCTTC
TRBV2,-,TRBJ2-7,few,CASRELPGEEQYF,TGTGCCAGCAGGGAGCTACCAGGGGAAGAGCAGTACTTC
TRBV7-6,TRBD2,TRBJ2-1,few,CASSSRTSGTKNEQFF,TGTGCCAGCAGCTCTCGGACTAGCGGGACTAAGAATGAGCAGTTCTTC
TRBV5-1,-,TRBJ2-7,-,CASSLARTVSYEQYF,TGCGCCAGCAGCTTGGCCCGGACAGTCTCCTACGAGCAGTACTTC
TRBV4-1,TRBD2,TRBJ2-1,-,CASSQDRGVNEQFF,TGCGCCAGCAGCCAAGATCGGGGGGTTAATGAGCAGTTCTTC
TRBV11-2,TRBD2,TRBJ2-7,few,CASSLEIAGLNEQYF,TGTGCCAGCAGCTTAGAAATAGCGGGACTGAACGAGCAGTACTTC
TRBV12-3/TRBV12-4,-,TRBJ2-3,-,CASRPDRGSDTQYF,TGTGCCAGCAGGCCGGATAGGGGTTCAGATACGCAGTATTTT
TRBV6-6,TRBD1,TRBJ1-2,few,CASSPDRGHRGYTF,TGTGCCAGCAGTCCGGACAGGGGGCATCGTGGCTACACCTTC
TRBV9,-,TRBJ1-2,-,CASSVSLSDYGYTF,TGTGCCAGCAGCGTGTCGTTGAGTGACTATGGCTACACCTTC
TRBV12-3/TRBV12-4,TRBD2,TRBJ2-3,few,CASSLALSSGSTDTQYF,TGTGCCAGCAGTTTAGCGCTGTCTAGCGGGAGTACAGATACGCAGTATTTT
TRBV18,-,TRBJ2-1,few,CASSPPALEVWQFF,TGTGCCAGCTCACCACCGGCACTAGAGGTATGGCAGTTCTTC
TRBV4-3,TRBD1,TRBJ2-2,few,CASSQADRAYTGELFF,TGCGCCAGCAGCCAGGCTGACAGGGCCTACACCGGGGAGCTGTTTTTT
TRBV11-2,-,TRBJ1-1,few,CASSSRALIPRAQMNTEAFF,TGTGCCAGCAGCTCCCGGGCCCTTATACCCAGGGCTCAGATGAACACTGAAGCTTTCTTT
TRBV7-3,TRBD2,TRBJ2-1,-,CASRATGTSGSPSSYNEQFF,TGTGCCAGCAGGGCTACCGGGACTAGCGGGAGCCCGAGCTCCTACAATGAGCAGTTCTTC
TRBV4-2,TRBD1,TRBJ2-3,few,CASSQDRTGTDTQYF,TGTGCCAGCAGCCAAGATAGGACAGGGACTGATACGCAGTATTTT
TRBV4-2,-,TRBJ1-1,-,CASRARSRTEAFF,TGTGCCAGCCGGGCCCGATCACGCACTGAAGCTTTCTTT
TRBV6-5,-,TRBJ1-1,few,CASSLAGQNTEAFF,TGTGCCAGCAGTCTGGCCGGCCAGAACACTGAAGCTTTCTTT
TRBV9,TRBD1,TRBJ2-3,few,CASNRGPDTQYF,TGTGCCAGCAACAGGGGGCCCGATACGCAGTATTTT
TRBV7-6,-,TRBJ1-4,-,CASSLNVGANEKLFF,TGTGCCAGCAGCTTAAATGTGGGGGCTAATGAAAAACTGTTTTTT
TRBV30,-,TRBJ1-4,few,CAWTGTGEKLFF,TGTGCCTGGACAGGGACCGGTGAAAAACTGTTTTTT
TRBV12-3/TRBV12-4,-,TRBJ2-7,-,CASSFVPYEQYF,TGTGCCAGCAGTTTTGTGCCCTACGAGCAGTACTTC
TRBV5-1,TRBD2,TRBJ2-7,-,CASSTSGFSYEQYF,TGCGCCAGCAGCACTAGCGGTTTCTCCTACGAGCAGTACTTC
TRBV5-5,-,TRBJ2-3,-,CASSLEQHTQYF,TGTGCCAGCAGCTTGGAACAGCATACGCAGTATTTT
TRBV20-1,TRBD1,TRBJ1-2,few,CSARTGTGDGYTF,TGCAGTGCTCGGACCGGGACAGGGGACGGCTACACCTTC
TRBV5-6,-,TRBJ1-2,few,CASSKPGYGYTF,TGTGCCAGCAGTAAACCAGGCTATGGCTACACCTTC
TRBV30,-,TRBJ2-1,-,CAWSTVSEQFF,TGTGCCTGGAGCACAGTGTCGGAGCAGTTCTTC